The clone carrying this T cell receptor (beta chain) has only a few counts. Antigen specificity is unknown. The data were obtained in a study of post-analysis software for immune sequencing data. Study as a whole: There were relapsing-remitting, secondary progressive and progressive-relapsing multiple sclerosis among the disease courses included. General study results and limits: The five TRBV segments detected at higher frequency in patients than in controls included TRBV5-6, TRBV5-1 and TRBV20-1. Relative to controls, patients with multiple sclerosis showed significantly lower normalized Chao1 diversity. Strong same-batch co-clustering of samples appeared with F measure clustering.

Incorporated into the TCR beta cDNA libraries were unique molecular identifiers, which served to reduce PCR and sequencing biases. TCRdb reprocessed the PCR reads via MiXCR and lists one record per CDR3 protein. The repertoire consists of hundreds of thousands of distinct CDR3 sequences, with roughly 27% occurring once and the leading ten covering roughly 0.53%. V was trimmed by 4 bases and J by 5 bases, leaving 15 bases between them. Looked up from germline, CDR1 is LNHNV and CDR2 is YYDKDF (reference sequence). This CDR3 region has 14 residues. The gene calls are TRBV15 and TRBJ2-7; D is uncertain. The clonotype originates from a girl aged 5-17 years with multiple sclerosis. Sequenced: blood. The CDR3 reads CATSNPGTYHEQYF. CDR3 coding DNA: TGTGCCACCAGCAATCCAGGAACCTACCACGAGCAGTACTTC.